These 15 T cell receptor beta chains came from one sample sequenced in a study of T cells expressing NK-cell markers. TCRdb re-called the 5' RACE reads, yielding one record per CDR3 amino acid sequence without DNA. This sample's table reports about 450,000 distinct CDR3 sequences. The sample was blood T cells: a sorted CD56 or NKG2C T cell subset, CD4+ or CD8+ T cells, or bulk PBMC T cells (not recorded which). These receptors were obtained from a woman between 18 and 70 years old in good health.

V gene TRBV24-1 combines with J gene TRBJ2-1; the TRBD1 assignment by TCRdb is unverifiable without DNA. This CDR3 has 13 residues. CDR1 and CDR2 from the germline V gene are KGHDR and SFDVKD. CDR3 amino acids: CATSEGAYNEQFF.

This chain links TRBV21-1 with TRBJ2-1; TCRdb names TRBD2, which stays unverified in the absence of DNA. TRBV21-1 is a pseudogene locus. CDR3 size: 17 residues. CDR3 residues: CASSKVPQGPFYNEQFF.

This rearrangement joins TRBV11-2 to TRBJ2-1; TCRdb's D call of TRBD2 is untestable without DNA. The CDR3 consists of 15 residues. CDR1 is SGHAT and CDR2 is FQNNGV in the germline V gene. The CDR3 reads CASSSTSGRSNEQFF.

The rearrangement links TRBV12-3 or TRBV12-4 to TRBJ2-5; no DNA is available, so the TRBD1 call from TCRdb remains unchecked. The CDR3 loop spans 13 amino acids. The CDR3: CASSLLGGETQYF.

The V call is TRBV29-1, the J call TRBJ2-3; no DNA is available, so the TRBD1 call from TCRdb remains unchecked. Germline lookup yields CDR1 SQVTM and CDR2 ANQGSEA. The CDR3 loop spans 16 amino acids. CDR3 region: CSVTGDPSSSTDTQYF.

The chain has TRBV28 and TRBJ1-2. Germline V lookup: CDR1 MDHEN, CDR2 SYDVKM. The CDR3 is 12 residues long. CDR3 amino acids: CASSWSNYGYTF.

The CDR3 is CAWTPTSGRATEQFF. The chain links TRBV30 to TRBJ2-1; lacking DNA, the TRBD2 call made by TCRdb goes unchecked. CDR1 is GTSNPN, CDR2 SVGIG, per germline (reference sequence). CDR3 length equals 15 residues.

The chain combines TRBV5-1 with TRBJ2-3; TCRdb lists TRBD1, though no DNA is available to test this call. The CDR3 loop spans 13 amino acids. CDR1 SGHRS and CDR2 YFSETQ come from the germline V gene. This CDR3 reads CASSLMGADTQYF.

The V and J genes are TRBV20-1 and TRBJ2-1; the D call from TCRdb, TRBD2, cannot be confirmed without DNA. The CDR3 consists of 15 residues. The germline V gene has CDR1 DFQATT and CDR2 SNEGSKA (reference sequence). The CDR3 protein is CSASPFSGRRDEQFF.

This chain links TRBV4-1 with TRBJ2-7. Germline V gene data show CDR1 as MGHRA and CDR2 as YSYEKL. This CDR3 has 14 amino acids. The CDR3 loop reads CASSQVTPANEQYF.

The chain employs TRBV20-1 and TRBJ1-2; the D call from TCRdb, TRBD1, cannot be confirmed without DNA. Germline CDR1 and CDR2: DFQATT and SNEGSKA (reference sequence). The CDR3 covers 15 residues. The CDR3 loop is CSARGESRGRGGYTF.

The genes are TRBV19 and TRBJ2-1. The CDR3 has 13 residues. CDR1 is LNHDA and CDR2 is SQIVND in the germline V gene (reference sequence). CDR3 residues: CASSMAGYNEQFF.

J is TRBJ1-1 and V is TRBV12-3 or TRBV12-4. CDR3 length equals 15 residues. CDR3 residues: CASSPREAFTSEAFF.

The CDR3 protein is CASGRVGLGEDTQYF. The chain recombines TRBV11-2 with TRBJ2-3; TCRdb outputs TRBD2, but without DNA this stays unchecked. The CDR3 extends over 15 amino acids. CDR1 is SGHAT and CDR2 is FQNNGV in the germline V gene.

J is TRBJ2-3 and V is TRBV12-3 or TRBV12-4. The CDR3 runs to 14 residues. This CDR3 is CASRLAGDSDTQYF.